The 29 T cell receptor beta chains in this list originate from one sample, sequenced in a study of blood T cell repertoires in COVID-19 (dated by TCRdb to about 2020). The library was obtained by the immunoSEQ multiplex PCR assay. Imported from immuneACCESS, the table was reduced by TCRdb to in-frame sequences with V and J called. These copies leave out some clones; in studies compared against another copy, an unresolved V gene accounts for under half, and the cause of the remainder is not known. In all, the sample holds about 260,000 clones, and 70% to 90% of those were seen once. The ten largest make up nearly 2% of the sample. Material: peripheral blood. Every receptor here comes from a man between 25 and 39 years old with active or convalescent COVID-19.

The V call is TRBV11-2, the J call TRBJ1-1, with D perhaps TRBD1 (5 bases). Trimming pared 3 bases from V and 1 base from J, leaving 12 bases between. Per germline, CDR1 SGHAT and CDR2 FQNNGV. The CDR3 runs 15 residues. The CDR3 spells CASSFLIGGNTEAFF. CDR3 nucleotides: TGTGCCAGCAGCTTCTTGATCGGGGGGAACACTGAAGCTTTCTTT.

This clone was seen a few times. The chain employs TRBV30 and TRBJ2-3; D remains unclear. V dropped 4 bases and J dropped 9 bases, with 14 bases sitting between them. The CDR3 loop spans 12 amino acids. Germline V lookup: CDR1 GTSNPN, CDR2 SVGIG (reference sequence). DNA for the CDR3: TGTGCCTGGACGTCCCCTGGCAAGACGCAGTATTTT. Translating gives CAWTSPGKTQYF. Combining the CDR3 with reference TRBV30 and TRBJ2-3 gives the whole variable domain SQTIHQWPATLVQPVGSPLSLECTVEGTSNPNLYWYRQAAGRGLQLLFYSVGIGQISSEVPQNLSASRPQDRQFILSSKKLLLSDSGFYLCAWTSPGKTQYFGPGTRLTVL.

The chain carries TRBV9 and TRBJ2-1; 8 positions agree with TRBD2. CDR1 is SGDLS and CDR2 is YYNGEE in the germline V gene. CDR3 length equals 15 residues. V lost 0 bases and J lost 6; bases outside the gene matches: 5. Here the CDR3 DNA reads TGTGCCAGCAGCGTAGCGAACGGGGGGGGCAATGAGCAGTTCTTC. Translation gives CASSVANGGGNEQFF.

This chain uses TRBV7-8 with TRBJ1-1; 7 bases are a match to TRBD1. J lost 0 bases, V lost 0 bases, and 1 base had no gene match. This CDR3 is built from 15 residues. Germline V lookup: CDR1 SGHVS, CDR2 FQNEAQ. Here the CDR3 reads CASSLAGQLNTEAFF. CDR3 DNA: TGTGCCAGCAGCTTAGCGGGACAGTTGAACACTGAAGCTTTCTTT.

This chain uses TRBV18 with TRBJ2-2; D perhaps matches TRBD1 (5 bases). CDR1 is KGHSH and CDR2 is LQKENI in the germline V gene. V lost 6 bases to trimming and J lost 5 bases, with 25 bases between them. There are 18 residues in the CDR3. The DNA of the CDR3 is TGTGCCAGCTCGGAACAGGTACTGGGTACTCTCTCGACCGGGGAGCTGTTTTTT. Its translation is CASSEQVLGTLSTGELFF.

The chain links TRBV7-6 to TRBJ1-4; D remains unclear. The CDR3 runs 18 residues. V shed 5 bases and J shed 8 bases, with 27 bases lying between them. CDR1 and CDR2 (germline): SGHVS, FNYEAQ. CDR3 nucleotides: TGTGCCAGCAGCCTTTACTCACCCGCCGGGATCATAAGGGAAAAACTGTTTTTT. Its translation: CASSLYSPAGIIREKLFF.

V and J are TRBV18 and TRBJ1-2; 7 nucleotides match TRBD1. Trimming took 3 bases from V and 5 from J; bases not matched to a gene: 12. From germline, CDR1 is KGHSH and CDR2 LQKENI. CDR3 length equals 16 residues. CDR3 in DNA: TGTGCCAGCTCACCCGACAGGGTCGCGTCCCCTTATGGCTACACCTTC. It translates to CASSPDRVASPYGYTF.

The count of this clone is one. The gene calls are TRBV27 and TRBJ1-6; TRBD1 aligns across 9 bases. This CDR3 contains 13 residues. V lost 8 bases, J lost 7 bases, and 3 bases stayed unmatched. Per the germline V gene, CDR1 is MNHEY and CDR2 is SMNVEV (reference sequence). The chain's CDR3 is CASRQGGNSPLHF. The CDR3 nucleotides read TGTGCCAGCCGACAGGGGGGGAATTCACCCCTCCACTTT.

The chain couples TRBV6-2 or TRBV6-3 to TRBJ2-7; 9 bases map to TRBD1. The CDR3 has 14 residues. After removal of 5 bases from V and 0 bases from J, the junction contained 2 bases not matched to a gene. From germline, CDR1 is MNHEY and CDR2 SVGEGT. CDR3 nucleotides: TGTGCCAGCAGTCGGGACAGGGTCTCCTACGAGCAGTACTTC. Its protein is CASSRDRVSYEQYF.

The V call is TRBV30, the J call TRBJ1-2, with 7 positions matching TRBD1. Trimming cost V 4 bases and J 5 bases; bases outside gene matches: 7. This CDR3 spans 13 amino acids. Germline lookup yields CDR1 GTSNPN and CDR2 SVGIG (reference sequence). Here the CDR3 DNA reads TGTGCCTGGACCCCCGACAGGGCATATGGCTACACCTTC. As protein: CAWTPDRAYGYTF.

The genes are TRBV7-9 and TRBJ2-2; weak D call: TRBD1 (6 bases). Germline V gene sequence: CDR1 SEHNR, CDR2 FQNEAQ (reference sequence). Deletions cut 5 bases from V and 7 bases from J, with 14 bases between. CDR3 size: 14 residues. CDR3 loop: CASSPEQGYGELFF. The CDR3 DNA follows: TGTGCCAGCAGCCCAGAACAGGGTTACGGGGAGCTGTTTTTT.

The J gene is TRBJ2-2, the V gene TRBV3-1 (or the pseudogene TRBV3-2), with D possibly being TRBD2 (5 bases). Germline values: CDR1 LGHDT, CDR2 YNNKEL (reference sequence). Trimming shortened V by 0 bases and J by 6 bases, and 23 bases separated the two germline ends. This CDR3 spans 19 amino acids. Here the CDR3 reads CASSQEGSGSILSAGELFF. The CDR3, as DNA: TGTGCCAGCAGCCAAGAAGGGAGCGGTTCAATCTTATCCGCCGGGGAGCTGTTTTTT.

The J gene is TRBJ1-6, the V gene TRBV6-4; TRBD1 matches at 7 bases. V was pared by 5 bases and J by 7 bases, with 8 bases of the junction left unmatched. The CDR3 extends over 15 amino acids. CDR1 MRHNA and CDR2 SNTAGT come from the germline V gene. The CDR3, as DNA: TGTGCCAGCAGTCAGACCGGGACAGCAAATTCACCCCTCCACTTT. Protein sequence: CASSQTGTANSPLHF.

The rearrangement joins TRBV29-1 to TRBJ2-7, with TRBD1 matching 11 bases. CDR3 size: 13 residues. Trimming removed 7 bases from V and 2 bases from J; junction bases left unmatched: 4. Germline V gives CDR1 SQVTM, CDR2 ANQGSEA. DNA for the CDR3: TGCAGCGGAGGACAGGGGGCCCCCTACGAGCAGTACTTC. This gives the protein CSGGQGAPYEQYF.

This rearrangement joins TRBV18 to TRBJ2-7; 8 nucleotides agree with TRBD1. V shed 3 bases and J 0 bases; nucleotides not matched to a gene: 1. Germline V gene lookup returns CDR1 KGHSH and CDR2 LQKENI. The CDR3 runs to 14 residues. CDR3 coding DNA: TGTGCCAGCTCACCCACAGGGGGCTCCTACGAGCAGTACTTC. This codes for CASSPTGGSYEQYF.

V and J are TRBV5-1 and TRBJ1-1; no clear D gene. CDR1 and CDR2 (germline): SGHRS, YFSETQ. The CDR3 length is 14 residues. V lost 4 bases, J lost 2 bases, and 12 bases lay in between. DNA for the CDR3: TGCGCCAGCAGCCGGGTCTTTTTCAACACTGAAGCTTTCTTT. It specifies CASSRVFFNTEAFF.

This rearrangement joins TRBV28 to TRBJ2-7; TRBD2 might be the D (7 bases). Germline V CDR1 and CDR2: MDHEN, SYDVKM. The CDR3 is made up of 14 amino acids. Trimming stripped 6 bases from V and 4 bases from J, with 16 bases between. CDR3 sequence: CASSQGGAGYEQYF. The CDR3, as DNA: TGTGCCAGCAGCCAAGGGGGGGCGGGATACGAGCAGTACTTC.

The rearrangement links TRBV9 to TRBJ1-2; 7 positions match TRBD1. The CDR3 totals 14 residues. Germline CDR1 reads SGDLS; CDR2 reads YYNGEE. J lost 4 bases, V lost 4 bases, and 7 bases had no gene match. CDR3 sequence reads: CASSPGQETYGYTF. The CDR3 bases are TGTGCCAGCAGCCCAGGACAGGAAACCTATGGCTACACCTTC.

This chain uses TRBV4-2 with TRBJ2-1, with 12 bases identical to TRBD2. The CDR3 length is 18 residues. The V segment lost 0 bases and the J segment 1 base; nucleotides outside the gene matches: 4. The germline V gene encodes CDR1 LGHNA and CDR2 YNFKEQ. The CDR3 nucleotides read TGTGCCAGCAGCCAAGACCGACTAGCGGGGGTTTCCTACAATGAGCAGTTCTTC. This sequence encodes CASSQDRLAGVSYNEQFF.

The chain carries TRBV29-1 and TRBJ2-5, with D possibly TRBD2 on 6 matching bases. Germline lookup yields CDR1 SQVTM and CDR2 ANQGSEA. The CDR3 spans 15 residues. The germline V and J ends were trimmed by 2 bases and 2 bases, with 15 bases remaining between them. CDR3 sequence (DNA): TGCAGCGTTGAAAGGGAGGATATTATACAAGAGACCCAGTACTTC. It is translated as CSVEREDIIQETQYF.

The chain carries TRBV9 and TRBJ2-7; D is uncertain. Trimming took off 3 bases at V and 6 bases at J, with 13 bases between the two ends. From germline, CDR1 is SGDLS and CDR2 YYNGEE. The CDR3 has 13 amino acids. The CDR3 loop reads CASSDDPAAEQYF. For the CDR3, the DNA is TGTGCCAGCAGCGATGACCCCGCGGCCGAGCAGTACTTC.

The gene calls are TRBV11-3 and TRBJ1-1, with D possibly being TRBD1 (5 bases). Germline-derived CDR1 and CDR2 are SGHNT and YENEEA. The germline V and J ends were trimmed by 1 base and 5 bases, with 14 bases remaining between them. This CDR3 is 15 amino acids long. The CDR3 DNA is TGTGCCAGCAGCTTAGTTGGGACTCAAGGGACTGAAGCTTTCTTT. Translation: CASSLVGTQGTEAFF.

The CDR3 spells CASSRQVNTEAFF. CDR3 coding DNA: TGTGCCAGCAGCAGACAGGTGAACACTGAAGCTTTCTTT. The chain has TRBV25-1 and TRBJ1-1; D is perhaps TRBD1 (6 bases). Trimming took 6 bases from V and 0 from J, leaving 8 bases between them. Germline lookup yields CDR1 MGHDK and CDR2 SYGVNS. The CDR3 covers 13 residues.

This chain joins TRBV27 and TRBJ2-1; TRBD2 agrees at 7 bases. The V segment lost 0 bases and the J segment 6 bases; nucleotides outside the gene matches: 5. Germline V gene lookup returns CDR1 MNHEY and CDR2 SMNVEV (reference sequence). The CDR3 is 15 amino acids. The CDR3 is CASSLSWGGGNEQFF. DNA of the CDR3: TGTGCCAGCAGTTTATCCTGGGGCGGGGGCAATGAGCAGTTCTTC.

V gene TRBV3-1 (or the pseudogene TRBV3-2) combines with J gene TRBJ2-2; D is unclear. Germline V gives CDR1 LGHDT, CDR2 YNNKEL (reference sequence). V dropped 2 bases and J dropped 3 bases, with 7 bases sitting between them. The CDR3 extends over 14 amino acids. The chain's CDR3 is CASSQYLDTGELFF. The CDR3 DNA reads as TGTGCCAGCAGCCAATATCTCGACACCGGGGAGCTGTTTTTT.

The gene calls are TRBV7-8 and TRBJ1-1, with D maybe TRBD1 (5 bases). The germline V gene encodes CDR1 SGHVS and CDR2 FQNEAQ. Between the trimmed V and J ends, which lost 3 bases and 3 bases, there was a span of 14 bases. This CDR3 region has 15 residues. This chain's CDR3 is CASSLQSDSYTEAFF. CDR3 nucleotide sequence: TGTGCCAGCAGCTTGCAGTCCGACAGTTACACTGAAGCTTTCTTT. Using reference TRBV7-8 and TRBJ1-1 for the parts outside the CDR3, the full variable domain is GAGVSQSPRYKVAKRGQDVALRCDPISGHVSLFWYQQALGQGPEFLTYFQNEAQLDKSGLPSDRFFAERPEGSVSTLKIQRTQQEDSAVYLCASSLQSDSYTEAFFGQGTRLTVV.

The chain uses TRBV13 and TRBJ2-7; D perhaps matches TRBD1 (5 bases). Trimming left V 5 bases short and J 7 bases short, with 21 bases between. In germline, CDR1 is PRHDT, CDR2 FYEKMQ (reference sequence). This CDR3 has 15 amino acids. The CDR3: CASSLKGRLSEEQYF. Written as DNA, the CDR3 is TGTGCCAGCAGCCTAAAGGGGCGGCTGTCCGAGGAGCAGTACTTC.

CDR3 loop: CASSGRDRATGELFF. CDR3 nucleotide sequence: TGTGCCAGCAGTGGCCGGGACAGGGCGACCGGGGAGCTGTTTTTT. The chain couples TRBV2 to TRBJ2-2; 9 nucleotides match TRBD1. The CDR3 covers 15 residues. The germline V gene encodes CDR1 SNHLY and CDR2 FYNNEI. With V trimmed by 4 bases and J by 5 bases, 5 bases remained unmatched.

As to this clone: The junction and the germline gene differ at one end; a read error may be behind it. CDR3 sequence reads: CTVLGGVGEQFF. As DNA, the CDR3 is TGCACCGTTTTAGGCGGGGTAGGGGAGCAGTTCTTC. The V and J genes are TRBV29-1 and TRBJ2-1; a possible D gene is TRBD2 (6 bases). The germline V gene has CDR1 SQVTM and CDR2 ANQGSEA. This CDR3 comprises 12 residues.